These 18 T cell receptor beta chains came from one sample sequenced in a study of Ad26.COV2.S vaccination and SARS-CoV-2 variants. Treatment specified: about 20 received Ad26.COV2.S at low or high dose, single or two shots; about 5 received placebo; per-sample allocation not given. Sampling took place 63 days after the first vaccine or placebo injection. Sequencing was performed with immunoSEQ multiplex PCR; in TCRdb, only in-frame clones are kept and a portion is missing. The sample comprises 200,000 to 250,000 clones, around 89% of which are singletons, and roughly a tenth rests with the top ten. The sequencing used peripheral blood, collected in a trial of Ad26.COV2.S vaccine versus placebo. These receptors originate from a person aged 18-60 years who received the Ad26.COV2.S COVID-19 vaccine or a placebo.

The chain employs TRBV27 and TRBJ1-5; perhaps TRBD1 as D (5 bases). Trimming removed 5 bases from V and 3 bases from J, with 11 bases in between. Per the germline V gene, CDR1 is MNHEY and CDR2 is SMNVEV (reference sequence). This CDR3 is built from 14 residues. As DNA, the CDR3 is TGTGCCAGCAGTCTTCGACAGATCAATCAGCCCCAGCATTTT. Its translation: CASSLRQINQPQHF.

The chain uses TRBV9 and TRBJ1-5, with TRBD1 as a possible D gene (6 bases). V shed 0 bases and J shed 4 bases, with 14 bases lying between them. Germline-derived CDR1 and CDR2 are SGDLS and YYNGEE. The CDR3 runs to 16 residues. This CDR3 reads CASSVDGSGTNQPQHF. The CDR3 nucleotides read TGTGCCAGCAGCGTAGATGGGTCAGGGACAAATCAGCCCCAGCATTTT. Supplemented by reference TRBV9 and TRBJ1-5, the full variable domain reads DSGVTQTPKHLITATGQRVTLRCSPRSGDLSVYWYQQSLDQGLQFLIQYYNGEERAKGNILERFSAQQFPDLHSELNLSSLELGDSALYFCASSVDGSGTNQPQHFGDGTRLSIL.

The chain joins TRBV3-1 (or the pseudogene TRBV3-2) to TRBJ2-7; D possibly corresponds to TRBD2 (5 bases). CDR1 and CDR2 from the germline V gene are LGHDT and YNNKEL (reference sequence). Trimming took off 0 bases at V and 4 bases at J, with 19 bases between the two ends. This CDR3 is 17 amino acids long. The DNA for the CDR3 is TGTGCCAGCAGCCAAGATCGGGGTGCTGGAAAAAGGTACGAGCAGTACTTC. It codes for CASSQDRGAGKRYEQYF.

The V call is TRBV19, the J call TRBJ2-7; D tentatively fits TRBD1 or TRBD2 (5 bases each). V was trimmed by 2 bases and J by 4 bases, leaving 12 bases between them. Germline lookup yields CDR1 LNHDA and CDR2 SQIVND (reference sequence). CDR3 length equals 14 residues. The CDR3 coding sequence is TGTGCCAGTAGTATATATGGGGGAGAATACGAGCAGTACTTC. It is translated as CASSIYGGEYEQYF.

As to this clone: Since the CDR3 does not end with the conserved phenylalanine or tryptophan, this likely comes from a read error. The chain uses TRBV11-2 and TRBJ1-2; 10 nucleotides line up with TRBD1. The CDR3 has 14 residues. The germline V gene encodes CDR1 SGHAT and CDR2 FQNNGV. The CDR3: CARGDRGSDYGYTL. CDR3 DNA: TGTGCAAGGGGGGACAGGGGCTCTGACTATGGCTACACCCTC.

This sequence joins TRBV15 and TRBJ2-3; D remains unclear. The V gene lost 1 base and the J gene lost 0 bases, with 5 bases spanning the gap. The CDR3 runs 14 residues. Germline CDR1 LNHNV, CDR2 YYDKDF (reference sequence). DNA of the CDR3: TGTGCCACCAGCAGAGGGGGTAGCACAGATACGCAGTATTTT. Its protein is CATSRGGSTDTQYF.

The chain recombines TRBV7-2 with TRBJ2-3, with a weak D call TRBD2 (6 bases). This CDR3 comprises 16 residues. Germline-derived CDR1 and CDR2 are SGHTA and FQGNSA. Trimming cost V 3 bases and J 1 base, with 14 bases left between them. The CDR3 spells CASSLARVAGTDTQYF. The CDR3 nucleotides are TGTGCCAGCAGCTTGGCCAGGGTAGCGGGCACAGATACGCAGTATTTT.

The chain employs TRBV4-2 and TRBJ2-7; 9 bases align to TRBD1. Germline loops: CDR1 LGHNA, CDR2 YNFKEQ. CDR3 length: 15 amino acids. V was clipped by 3 bases and J by 2 bases; unmatched bases: 5. The CDR3 nucleotides read TGTGCCAGCAGCCACGGACAGGGGTCGCCCTACGAGCAGTACTTC. It translates to CASSHGQGSPYEQYF.

CDR3: CASSVGEAGGYEQYF. The CDR3 region has the DNA TGTGCCAGCAGCGTAGGCGAAGCGGGAGGCTACGAGCAGTACTTC. The V gene is TRBV9, the J gene TRBJ2-7; the match to TRBD2 covers 9 bases. In germline, CDR1 is SGDLS, CDR2 YYNGEE. This CDR3 spans 15 amino acids. The ends lost 0 bases at V and 3 bases at J; junction bases unmatched: 4.

J is TRBJ1-2 and V is TRBV5-8; 10 bases map to TRBD1. With V trimmed by 2 bases and J by 4 bases, 5 bases remained unmatched. CDR1 SGHTS and CDR2 YDEGEE come from the germline V gene. There are 15 residues in the CDR3. This CDR3 is CASSLAGTGVYGYTF. CDR3 bases: TGTGCCAGCAGCTTAGCCGGGACAGGGGTCTATGGCTACACCTTC. The full variable domain, with the rest looked up from reference TRBV5-8 and TRBJ1-2, is EAGVTQSPTHLIKTRGQQATLRCSPISGHTSVYWYQQALGLGLQFLLWYDEGEERNRGNFPPRFSGRQFPNYSSELNVNALELEDSALYLCASSLAGTGVYGYTFGSGTRLTVV.

This rearrangement joins TRBV3-1 (or the pseudogene TRBV3-2) to TRBJ2-2; D is ambiguous. Germline V lookup: CDR1 LGHDT, CDR2 YNNKEL (reference sequence). Trimming removed 1 base from V and 4 bases from J, with 4 bases in between. CDR3 length equals 13 residues. The chain's CDR3 is CASSQVGTGELFF. CDR3 DNA: TGTGCCAGCAGCCAAGTTGGCACCGGGGAGCTGTTTTTT.

V usage is TRBV11-2 and J usage is TRBJ2-1, with D possibly being TRBD1 or TRBD2 (6 bases each). CDR1 is SGHAT and CDR2 is FQNNGV in the germline V gene. The CDR3 consists of 14 residues. V dropped 3 bases and J dropped 4 bases, with 10 bases sitting between them. The chain's CDR3 is CASSFRGPYNEQFF. DNA of the CDR3: TGTGCCAGCAGCTTTCGGGGGCCGTACAATGAGCAGTTCTTC.

This clone was counted only a few times. Other DNA sequences from this sample encode an identical CDR3 as well. This rearrangement joins TRBV20-1 to TRBJ2-2; D not resolved. The CDR3 loop spans 14 amino acids. The ends were cut back, 3 bases at V and 0 bases at J, with 8 bases in the middle. Per the germline V gene, CDR1 is DFQATT and CDR2 is SNEGSKA (reference sequence). This CDR3 reads CSASGLANTGELFF. The CDR3 nucleotides are TGCAGTGCTAGTGGGCTGGCGAACACCGGGGAGCTGTTTTTT.

J is TRBJ2-7 and V is TRBV19; 9 nucleotides line up with TRBD2. CDR1 LNHDA and CDR2 SQIVND come from the germline V gene (reference sequence). With V trimmed by 5 bases and J by 1 base, 12 bases remained unmatched. CDR3 length: 17 amino acids. CDR3 amino acids: CASSASGTSRWSYEQYF. The CDR3, as DNA: TGTGCCAGTAGTGCATCCGGGACTAGCCGCTGGTCCTACGAGCAGTACTTC.

As regards this clone: Additional DNA sequences in this sample encode the identical CDR3. The chain recombines TRBV30 with TRBJ2-7; D not certain. CDR1 is GTSNPN and CDR2 is SVGIG in the germline V gene (reference sequence). V was cut by 1 base and J by 1 base, with 5 bases left in between. The CDR3 runs 12 residues. The CDR3 spells CAWSGGSYEQYF. The CDR3 coding sequence is TGTGCCTGGAGTGGGGGTTCCTACGAGCAGTACTTC.

V gene TRBV19 combines with J gene TRBJ1-1; D gene ambiguous. Germline V gives CDR1 LNHDA, CDR2 SQIVND (reference sequence). V lost 5 bases and J 0 bases, leaving 4 bases between the germline ends. The CDR3 loop spans 12 amino acids. CDR3 loop: CASSLLNTEAFF. The DNA for the CDR3 is TGTGCCAGTAGTTTATTGAACACTGAAGCTTTCTTT.

This sequence joins TRBV6-4 and TRBJ1-2; D call uncertain. The CDR3 runs 15 residues. The germline V and J ends were trimmed by 5 bases and 0 bases, with 13 bases remaining between them. Germline V gene data show CDR1 as MRHNA and CDR2 as SNTAGT. The DNA for the CDR3 is TGTGCCAGCAGTTCGGACCCCGGGCCTAACTATGGCTACACCTTC. This sequence encodes CASSSDPGPNYGYTF.

J is TRBJ2-2 and V is TRBV18, with TRBD2 as a possible D gene (6 bases). The ends were cut back, 2 bases at V and 6 bases at J, with 10 bases in the middle. Germline CDR1 KGHSH, CDR2 LQKENI. This CDR3 has 14 amino acids. The CDR3 DNA sequence: TGTGCCAGCTCACCATCCAGGGAGGCCGGGGAGCTGTTTTTT. Its translation is CASSPSREAGELFF. The variable domain in full, with the rest retrieved from reference TRBV18 and TRBJ2-2, is NAGVMQNPRHLVRRRGQEARLRCSPMKGHSHVYWYRQLPEEGLKFMVYLQKENIIDESGMPKERFSAEFPKEGPSILRIQQVVRGDSAAYFCASSPSREAGELFFGEGSRLTVL.